This T cell receptor beta chain was captured by sequencing in a study of OX40 agonist ivuxolimab in advanced cancers. Study context: Ivuxolimab is an agonistic anti-OX40 (CD134) antibody, and patients were treated with it. Intravenous ivuxolimab at 0.01 to 10 mg/kg was given to patients every 2 weeks.

The CDR3 is 15 residues long. Germline V gene sequence: CDR1 SGHRS, CDR2 YFSETQ. Trimming stripped 2 bases from V and 4 bases from J, with 13 bases between. Findings and caveats of the study: Expanded peripheral T cells had an undetermined antigen specificity.

This clone was seen only a few times. Its antigen remains unknown. The same CDR3 also results from other DNA sequences found in this sample. Here immunoSEQ multiplex PCR was the method, and the copy in TCRdb shows in-frame clones only, minus some. The table has about 86,000 clones, about 90% seen once. The V gene is TRBV5-1, the J gene TRBJ2-1, with TRBD2 as a possible D gene (6 bases). Sequencing was performed on CD4+ or CD8+ T cells sorted from blood, taken in a trial of the OX40 agonist ivuxolimab. The clonotype comes from an adult with an advanced solid tumor such as melanoma, head and neck, liver or kidney cancer. The CDR3 DNA reads TGCGCCAGCAGCTTAGAGGGCGGGACTTACAATGAGCAGTTCTTC. Its protein is CASSLEGGTYNEQFF.